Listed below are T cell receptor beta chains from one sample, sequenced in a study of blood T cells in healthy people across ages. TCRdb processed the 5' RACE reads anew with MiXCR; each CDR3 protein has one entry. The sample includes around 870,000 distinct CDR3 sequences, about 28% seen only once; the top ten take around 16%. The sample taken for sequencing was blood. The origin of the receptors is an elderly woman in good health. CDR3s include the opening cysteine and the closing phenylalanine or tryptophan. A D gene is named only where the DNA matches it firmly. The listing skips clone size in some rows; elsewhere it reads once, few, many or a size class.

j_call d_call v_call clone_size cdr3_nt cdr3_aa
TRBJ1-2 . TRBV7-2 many TGTGCCAGCAGCTTAGATCCGGGTTTAGACTATGGCTACACCTTC CASSLDPGLDYGYTF
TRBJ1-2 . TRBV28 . TGTGCCAGCAGCTACAGGTACGATGGCTACACCTTC CASSYRYDGYTF
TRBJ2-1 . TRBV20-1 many TGCAGTGCTAGAGATTGGGGATTCGGAAATGAGCAGTTCTTC CSARDWGFGNEQFF
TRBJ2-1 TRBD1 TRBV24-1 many TGTGCCACCAGTGATAGAAACAGGGGTATTTCGACCAATGAGCAGTTCTTC CATSDRNRGISTNEQFF
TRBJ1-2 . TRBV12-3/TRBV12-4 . TGTGCCAGCAGCGGCCCCCGGCTACATGGCTACACCTTC CASSGPRLHGYTF
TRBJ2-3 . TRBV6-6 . TGTGCCAGCAGTTACTTAAGAGGGGGCACAGATACGCAGTATTTT CASSYLRGGTDTQYF
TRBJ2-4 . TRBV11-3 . TGTGCCAGCAGCTTTTCAGGGGAAGCCAAAAACATTCAGTACTTC CASSFSGEAKNIQYF
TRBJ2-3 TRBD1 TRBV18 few TGTGCCAGCTCAGACAGGGAGACAGATACGCAGTATTTT CASSDRETDTQYF
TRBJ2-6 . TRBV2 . TGTGCCAGCAGTGGGTGGGGCTCTGGGGCCAACGTCCTGACTTTC CASSGWGSGANVLTF
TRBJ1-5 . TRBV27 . TGTGCCGGCAGTTTACGGGAAAATCAGCCCCAGCATTTT CAGSLRENQPQHF
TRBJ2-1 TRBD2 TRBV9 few TGTGCCAGCAGCGTGGCGGGGGGGCCTTTGGATGAGCAGTTCTTC CASSVAGGPLDEQFF
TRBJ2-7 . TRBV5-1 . TGCGCCAGCAGTTTAGCCCCCTCTAGGACCTACGAGCAGTACTTC CASSLAPSRTYEQYF
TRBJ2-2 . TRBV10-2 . TGCGCCAGCCGACTACGAGGCAGGGAAAACACCGGGGAGCTGTTTTTT CASRLRGRENTGELFF
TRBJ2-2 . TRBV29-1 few TGCAGCGTGGGGATCGGGACAACCGGGGAGCTGTTTTTT CSVGIGTTGELFF
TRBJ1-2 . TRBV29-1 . TGCAGCGTTCAGGGGTCTTCGGGTGGCTACACCTTC CSVQGSSGGYTF
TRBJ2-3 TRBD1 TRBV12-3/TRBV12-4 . TGTGCCAGCAGTTTAATGCCACAGGGGAGAGCAGATACGCAGTATTTT CASSLMPQGRADTQYF
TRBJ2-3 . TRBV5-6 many TGTGCCAGCAGCGGGCGATCAGGAGCAGACCAAATCACAGATACGCAGTATTTT CASSGRSGADQITDTQYF
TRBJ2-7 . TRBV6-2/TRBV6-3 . TGTGCCAGCAGCTGGGGACCTCTAAGCCGCGAGCAGTACTTC CASSWGPLSREQYF
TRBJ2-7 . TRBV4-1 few TGCGCCAGCAGCCAAGGTCGGGACGGAAGGCGCTACGAGCAGTACTTC CASSQGRDGRRYEQYF
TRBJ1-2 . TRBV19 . TGTGCCAGTAGTTCCAGCCGTGGAGGCTTGGGTGGCTACACCTTC CASSSSRGGLGGYTF
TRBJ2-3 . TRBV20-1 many TGCAGTGTTTCCCCATTACAGGGTCAGATTGGGGATACGCAGTATTTT CSVSPLQGQIGDTQYF
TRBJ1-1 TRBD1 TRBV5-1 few TGCGCCAGCAGCCCCACCCTTCTGGTGACAGGGTCGAACACTGAAGCTTTCTTT CASSPTLLVTGSNTEAFF
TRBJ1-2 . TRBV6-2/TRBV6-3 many TGTGCCAGCACCCTTGGACGGTTCTATGGCTACACCTTC CASTLGRFYGYTF
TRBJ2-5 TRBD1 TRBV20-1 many TGCAGTGGCTCACAGGGGGCGACCGCCTTCCAAGAGACCCAGTACTTC CSGSQGATAFQETQYF
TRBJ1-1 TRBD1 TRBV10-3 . TGTGCCATCAGTGTGGGACAGACGAACACTGAAGCTTTCTTT CAISVGQTNTEAFF
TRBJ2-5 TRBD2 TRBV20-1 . TGCAGTGCTAGAGATCGGGTAGCGGGACCTTTTCAGACCCAGTACTTC CSARDRVAGPFQTQYF
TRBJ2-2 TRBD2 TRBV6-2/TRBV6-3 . TGTGCCACCCGGTCGGGGGGGCAGACCGGGGAGCTGTTTTTT CATRSGGQTGELFF
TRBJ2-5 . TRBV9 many TGTGCCAGCAGCGTAGAGGGGGGCGCAGAGACCCAGTACTTC CASSVEGGAETQYF
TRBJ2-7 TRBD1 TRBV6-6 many TGTGCCAGCAGTATCGGGACAGGGATTCCCTACGAGCAGTACTTC CASSIGTGIPYEQYF
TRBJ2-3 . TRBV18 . TGTGCCAGCTCCCCCGGTGGCACAGATACGCGGTATTTT CASSPGGTDTRYF
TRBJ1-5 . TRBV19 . TGTGCCAGTTCATCTGGGAGGGTGGATCAGCCCCAGCATTTT CASSSGRVDQPQHF
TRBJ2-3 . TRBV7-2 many TGTGCCAGCAGCCAGGGAATGGCAGATACGCAGTATTTT CASSQGMADTQYF
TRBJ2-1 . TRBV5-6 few TGTGCCAGCAGCCGTGACTGGGTCTCCTACAATGAGCAGTTCTTC CASSRDWVSYNEQFF
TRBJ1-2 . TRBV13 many TGTGCCAGCAGCTCAGGGGACCTGGGCTACACCTTC CASSSGDLGYTF
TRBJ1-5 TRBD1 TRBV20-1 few TGCAGTGCTAAACCGGACAGGGGACTGTATAGCAATCAGCCCCAGCATTTT CSAKPDRGLYSNQPQHF
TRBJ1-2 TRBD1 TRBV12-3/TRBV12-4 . TGTGCCAGCGGAAAAGGGTTGGGAGGGGGCCTTGGCTACACCTTC CASGKGLGGGLGYTF
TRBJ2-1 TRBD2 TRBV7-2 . TGTGCCAGCAGCTTAACCGGGACTAGGACTTACAATGAGCAGTTCTTC CASSLTGTRTYNEQFF
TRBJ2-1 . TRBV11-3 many TGTGCCAGCAGCTTAGCCCTCGGTGAGCAGTTCTTC CASSLALGEQFF
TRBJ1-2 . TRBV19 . TGTGCCAGTAGTATACGGGCGACAGAATTTAACTATGGCTACACCTTC CASSIRATEFNYGYTF
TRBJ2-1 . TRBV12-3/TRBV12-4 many TGTGCCAGCAGTTCCCTCGGACAGTCCGAGCAGTTCTTC CASSSLGQSEQFF
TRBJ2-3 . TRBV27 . TGTGCCAGTAGACAGGTCCCAGATACGCAGTATTTT CASRQVPDTQYF
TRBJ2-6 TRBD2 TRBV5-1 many TGCGCCAGCAGGCCGGGGGGACCAGAAGTCCTGACTTTC CASRPGGPEVLTF
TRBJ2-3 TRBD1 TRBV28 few TGTGCCAGCAGTCCGCTAGGGACAGGGACGACAGATACGCAGTATTTT CASSPLGTGTTDTQYF
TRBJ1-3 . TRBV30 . TGTGCCTGGGGGTCTAGGGGAGGAAACACCATATATTTT CAWGSRGGNTIYF
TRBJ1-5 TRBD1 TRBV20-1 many TGCAGTGCTTCCACAGGGGGCGGGCAGCCCCAGCATTTT CSASTGGGQPQHF
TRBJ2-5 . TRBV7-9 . TGTGCCAGCAGCTTGGAGGGACTTATCAATGAGCAGTACTTC CASSLEGLINEQYF
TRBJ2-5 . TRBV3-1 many TGTGCCAGCAGCCAAGTGGGAAGGAAAGAGACCCAGTACTTC CASSQVGRKETQYF
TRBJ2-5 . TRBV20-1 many TGCAGTGCTAGGCCCCCGCCAGCGGAGACCCAGTACTTC CSARPPPAETQYF
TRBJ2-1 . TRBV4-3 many TGCGCCAGCAGTCATGTGAGGGGCAATGAGCAGTTCTTC CASSHVRGNEQFF
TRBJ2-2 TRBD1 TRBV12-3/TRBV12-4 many TGTGCCAGCAGCTTGGGACAGGGTACCGGGGAGCTGTTTTTT CASSLGQGTGELFF
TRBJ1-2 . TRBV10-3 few TGTGCCATCAGTGATCGGCAGGGGAACTATGGCTACACCTTC CAISDRQGNYGYTF
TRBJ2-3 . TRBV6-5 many TGTGCCAGCAGTTACGTTGGGGTACGGGGTTCTAGCACAGATACGCAGTATTTT CASSYVGVRGSSTDTQYF
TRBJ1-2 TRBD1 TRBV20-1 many TGCAGTGCAGTTACAGGGGTGGGCTATGGCTACACCTTC CSAVTGVGYGYTF
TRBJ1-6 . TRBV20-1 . TGCAGTGCTAGGCCCAGGGTAAGAGGGACTTCACCCCTCCACTTT CSARPRVRGTSPLHF
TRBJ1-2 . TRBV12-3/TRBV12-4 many TGTGCCAGCAGCAAAAGACAGGCTAACTATGGCTACACCTTC CASSKRQANYGYTF
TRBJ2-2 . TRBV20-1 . TGCAGTGCTAGAAGGTTGCACACCGGGGAGCTGTTTTTT CSARRLHTGELFF
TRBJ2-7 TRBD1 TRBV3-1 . TGTGCCAGCAGCTGGGGACAGGGTCGGCACGAGCAGTACTTC CASSWGQGRHEQYF
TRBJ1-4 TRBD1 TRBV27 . TGTGCCAGCAGTTCGACAGGGGACATTCGCGAAAAACTGTTTTTT CASSSTGDIREKLFF